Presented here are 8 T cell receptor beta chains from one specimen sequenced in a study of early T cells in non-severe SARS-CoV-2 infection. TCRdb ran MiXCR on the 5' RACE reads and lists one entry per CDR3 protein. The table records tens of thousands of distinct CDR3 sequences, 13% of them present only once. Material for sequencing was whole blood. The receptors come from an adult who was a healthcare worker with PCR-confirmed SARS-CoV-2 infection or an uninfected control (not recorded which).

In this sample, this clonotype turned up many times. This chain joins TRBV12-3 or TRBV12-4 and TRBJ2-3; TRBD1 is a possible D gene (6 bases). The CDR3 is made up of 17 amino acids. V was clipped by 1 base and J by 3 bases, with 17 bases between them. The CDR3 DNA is TGTGCCAGCAGTTTAGGACCTCCTGGGGGCTTGACAGATACGCAGTATTTT. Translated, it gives CASSLGPPGGLTDTQYF.

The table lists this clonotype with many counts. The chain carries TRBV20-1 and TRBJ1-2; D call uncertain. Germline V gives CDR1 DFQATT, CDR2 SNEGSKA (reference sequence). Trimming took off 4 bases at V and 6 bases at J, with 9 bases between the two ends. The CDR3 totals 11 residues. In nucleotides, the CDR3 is TGCAGTGCTAAGGATGGAGATGGCTACACCTTC. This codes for CSAKDGDGYTF.

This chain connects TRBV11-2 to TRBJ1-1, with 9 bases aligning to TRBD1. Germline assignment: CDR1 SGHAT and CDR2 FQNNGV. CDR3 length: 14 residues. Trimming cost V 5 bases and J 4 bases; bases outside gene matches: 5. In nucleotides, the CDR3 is TGTGCCAGCAGCGCACTGACAGGGGGCACTGAAGCTTTCTTT. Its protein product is CASSALTGGTEAFF.

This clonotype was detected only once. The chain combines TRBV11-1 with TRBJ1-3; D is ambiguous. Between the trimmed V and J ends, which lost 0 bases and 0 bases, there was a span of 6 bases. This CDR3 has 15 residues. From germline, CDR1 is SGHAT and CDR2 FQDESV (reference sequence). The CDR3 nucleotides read TGTGCCAGCAGCTTAGCGACGGACTCTGGAAACACCATATATTTT. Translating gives CASSLATDSGNTIYF. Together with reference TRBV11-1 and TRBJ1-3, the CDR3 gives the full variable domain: EAEVAQSPRYKITEKSQAVAFWCDPISGHATLYWYRQILGQGPELLVQFQDESVVDDSQLPKDRFSAERLKGVDSTLKIQPAELGDSAMYLCASSLATDSGNTIYFGEGSWLTVV.

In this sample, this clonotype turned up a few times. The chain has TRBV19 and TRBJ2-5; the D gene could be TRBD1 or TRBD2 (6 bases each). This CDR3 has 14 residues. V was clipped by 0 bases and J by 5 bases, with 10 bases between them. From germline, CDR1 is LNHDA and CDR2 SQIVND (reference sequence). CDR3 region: CASSIDSGAETQYF. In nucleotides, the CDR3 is TGTGCCAGTAGTATAGATTCGGGGGCCGAGACCCAGTACTTC.

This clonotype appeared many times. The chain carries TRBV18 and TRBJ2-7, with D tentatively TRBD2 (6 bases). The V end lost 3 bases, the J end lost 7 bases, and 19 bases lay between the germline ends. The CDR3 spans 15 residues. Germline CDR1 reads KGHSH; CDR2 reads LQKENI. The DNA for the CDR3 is TGTGCCAGCTCACCCCGGGGGTCCCGAGAGTGGGAGCAGTACTTC. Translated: CASSPRGSREWEQYF.

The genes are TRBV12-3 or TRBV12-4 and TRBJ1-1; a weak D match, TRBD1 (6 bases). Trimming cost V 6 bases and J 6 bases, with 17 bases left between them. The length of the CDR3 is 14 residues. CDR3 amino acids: CASSHSPGVPEAFF. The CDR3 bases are TGTGCCAGCAGCCATTCCCCAGGGGTCCCTGAAGCTTTCTTT.

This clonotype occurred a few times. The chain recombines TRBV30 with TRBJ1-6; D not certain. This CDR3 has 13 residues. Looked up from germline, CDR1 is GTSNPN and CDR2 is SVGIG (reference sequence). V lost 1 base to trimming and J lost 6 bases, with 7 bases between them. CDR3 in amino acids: CAWSAARNSPLHF. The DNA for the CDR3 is TGTGCCTGGAGTGCAGCTCGTAATTCACCCCTCCACTTT.